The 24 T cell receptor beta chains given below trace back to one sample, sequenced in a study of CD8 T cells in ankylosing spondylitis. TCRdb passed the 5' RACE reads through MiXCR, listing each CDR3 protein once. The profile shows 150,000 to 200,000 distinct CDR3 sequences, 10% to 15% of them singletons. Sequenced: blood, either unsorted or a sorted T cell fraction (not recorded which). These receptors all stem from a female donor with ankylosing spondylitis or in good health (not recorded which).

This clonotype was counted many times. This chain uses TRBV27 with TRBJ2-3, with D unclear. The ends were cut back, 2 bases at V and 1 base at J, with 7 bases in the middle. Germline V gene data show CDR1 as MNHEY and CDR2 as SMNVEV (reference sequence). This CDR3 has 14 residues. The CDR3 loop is CASSLGGRTDTQYF. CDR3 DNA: TGTGCCAGCAGTTTAGGTGGGCGCACAGATACGCAGTATTTT.

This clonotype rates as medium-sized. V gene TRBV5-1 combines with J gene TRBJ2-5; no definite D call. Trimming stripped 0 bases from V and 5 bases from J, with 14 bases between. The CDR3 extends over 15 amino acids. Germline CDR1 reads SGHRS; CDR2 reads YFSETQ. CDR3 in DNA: TGCGCCAGCAGCTTGGCCGAAGGATCCCGGGAGACCCAGTACTTC. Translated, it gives CASSLAEGSRETQYF.

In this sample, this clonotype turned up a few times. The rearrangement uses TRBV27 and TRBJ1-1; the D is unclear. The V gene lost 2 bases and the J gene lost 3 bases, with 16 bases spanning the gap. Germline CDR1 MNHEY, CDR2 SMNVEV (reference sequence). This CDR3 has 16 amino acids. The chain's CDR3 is CASSLHLGVRDTEAFF. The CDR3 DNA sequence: TGTGCCAGCAGTTTACATCTTGGAGTTCGGGACACTGAAGCTTTCTTT.

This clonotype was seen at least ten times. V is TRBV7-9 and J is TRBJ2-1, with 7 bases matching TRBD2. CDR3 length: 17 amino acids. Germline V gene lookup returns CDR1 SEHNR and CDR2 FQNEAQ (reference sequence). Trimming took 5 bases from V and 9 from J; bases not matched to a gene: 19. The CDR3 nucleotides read TGTGCCAGCAGCGCCACCGGGGGGACCTTAATAGTAGGTGAGCAGTTCTTC. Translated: CASSATGGTLIVGEQFF.

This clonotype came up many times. CDR3 in amino acids: CASSKQGHSPPQQYF. The DNA for the CDR3 is TGTGCCAGCAGTAAACAGGGGCATTCACCCCCCCAGCAGTACTTC. This chain links TRBV7-9 with TRBJ2-7; TRBD1 agrees at 7 bases. Trimming cost V 6 bases and J 8 bases; bases outside gene matches: 16. Germline V gives CDR1 SEHNR, CDR2 FQNEAQ (reference sequence). The CDR3 has 15 amino acids.

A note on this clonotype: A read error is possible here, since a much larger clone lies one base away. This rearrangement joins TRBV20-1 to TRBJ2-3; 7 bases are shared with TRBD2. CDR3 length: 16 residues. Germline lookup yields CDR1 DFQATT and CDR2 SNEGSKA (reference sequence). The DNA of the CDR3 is TGCAGTGCTAGAGCTCCCAGCGGGAAGATGACAGATACGCGGTATTTT. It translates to CSARAPSGKMTDTRYF.

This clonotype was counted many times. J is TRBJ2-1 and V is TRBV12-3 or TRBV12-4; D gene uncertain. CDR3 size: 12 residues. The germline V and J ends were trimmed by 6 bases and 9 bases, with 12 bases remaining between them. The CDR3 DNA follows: TGTGCCAGCAGCCCCGGTCCCGGTGAGCAGTTCTTC. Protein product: CASSPGPGEQFF.

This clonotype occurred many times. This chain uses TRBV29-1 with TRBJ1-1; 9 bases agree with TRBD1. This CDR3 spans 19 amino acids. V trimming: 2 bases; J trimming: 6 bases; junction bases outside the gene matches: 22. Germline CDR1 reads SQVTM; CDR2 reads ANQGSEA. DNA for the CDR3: TGCAGCGTTGAAACCCCTGTTTGGGGGACAGGGAAGGTATCCGCTGAAGCTTTCTTT. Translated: CSVETPVWGTGKVSAEAFF.

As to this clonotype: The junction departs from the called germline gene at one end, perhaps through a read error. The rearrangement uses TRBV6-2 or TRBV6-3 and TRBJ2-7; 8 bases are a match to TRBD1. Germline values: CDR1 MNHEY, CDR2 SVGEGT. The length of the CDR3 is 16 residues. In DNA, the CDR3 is TGTGTCAGCAGTCCCACAGGAGGACAGGGTAGGGACGAGCAGTACTTC. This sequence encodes CVSSPTGGQGRDEQYF.

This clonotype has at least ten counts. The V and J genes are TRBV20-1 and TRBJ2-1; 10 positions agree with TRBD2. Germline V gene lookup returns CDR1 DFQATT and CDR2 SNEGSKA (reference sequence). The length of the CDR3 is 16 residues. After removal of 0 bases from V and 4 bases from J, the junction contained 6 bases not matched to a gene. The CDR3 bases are TGCAGTGCTAGAGATTTTGCTAGCGGGGGTTACAATGAGCAGTTCTTC. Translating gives CSARDFASGGYNEQFF.

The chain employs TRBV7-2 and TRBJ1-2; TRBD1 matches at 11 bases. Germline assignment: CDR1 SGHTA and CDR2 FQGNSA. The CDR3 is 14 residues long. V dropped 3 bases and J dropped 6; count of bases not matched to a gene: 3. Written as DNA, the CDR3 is TGTGCCAGCAGCTTCGGACAGGGGGCAGATGGCTACACCTTC. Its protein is CASSFGQGADGYTF.

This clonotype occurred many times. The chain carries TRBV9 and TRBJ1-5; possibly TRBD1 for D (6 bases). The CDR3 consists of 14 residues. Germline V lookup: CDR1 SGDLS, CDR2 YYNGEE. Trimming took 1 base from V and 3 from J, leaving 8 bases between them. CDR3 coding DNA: TGTGCCAGCAGCGTATCAGGGGTCAATCAGCCCCAGCATTTT. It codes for CASSVSGVNQPQHF.

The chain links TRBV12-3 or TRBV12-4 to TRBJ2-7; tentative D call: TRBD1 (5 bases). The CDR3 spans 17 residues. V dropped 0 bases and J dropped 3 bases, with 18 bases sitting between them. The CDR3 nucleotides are TGTGCCAGCAGTTTAGCATCCCTTGGGCAGGGATTCTACGAGCAGTACTTC. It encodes CASSLASLGQGFYEQYF.

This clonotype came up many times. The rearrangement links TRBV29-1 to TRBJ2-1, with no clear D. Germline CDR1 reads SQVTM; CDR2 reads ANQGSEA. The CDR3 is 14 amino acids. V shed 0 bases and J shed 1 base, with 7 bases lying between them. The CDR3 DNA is TGCAGCGTTGAAGAACTTTCTTCCTACAATGAGCAGTTCTTC. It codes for CSVEELSSYNEQFF.

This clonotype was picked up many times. CDR3 sequence reads: CAGGPRGTYYEQYF. Here the CDR3 DNA reads TGTGCCGGGGGTCCTCGCGGGACATACTACGAGCAGTACTTC. The chain uses TRBV6-1 and TRBJ2-7; tentatively, D is TRBD1 or TRBD2 (6 bases each). This CDR3 has 14 residues. Germline V CDR1 and CDR2: MNHNS, SASEGT. Trimming pared 11 bases from V and 3 bases from J, leaving 20 bases between.

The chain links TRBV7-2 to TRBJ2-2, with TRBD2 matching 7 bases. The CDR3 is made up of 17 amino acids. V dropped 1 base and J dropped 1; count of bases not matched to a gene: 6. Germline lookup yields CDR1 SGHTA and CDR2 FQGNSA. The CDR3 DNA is TGTGCCAGCAGCTTAGGAAGCGGGGCGGGGAACACCGGGGAGCTGTTTTTT. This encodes CASSLGSGAGNTGELFF.

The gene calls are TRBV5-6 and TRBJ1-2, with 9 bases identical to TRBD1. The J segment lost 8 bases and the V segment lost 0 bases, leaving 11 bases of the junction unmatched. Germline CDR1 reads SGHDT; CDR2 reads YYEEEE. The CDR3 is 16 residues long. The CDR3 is CASSLASRTGARGYTF. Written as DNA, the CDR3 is TGTGCCAGCAGCTTGGCTTCGCGGACAGGGGCACGGGGCTACACCTTC.

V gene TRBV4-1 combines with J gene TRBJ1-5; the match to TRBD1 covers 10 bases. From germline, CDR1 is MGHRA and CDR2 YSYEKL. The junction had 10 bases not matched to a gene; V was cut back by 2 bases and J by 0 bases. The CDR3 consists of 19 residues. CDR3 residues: CASSQPPTGGGYSNQPQHF. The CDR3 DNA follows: TGCGCCAGCAGCCAACCCCCGACAGGGGGCGGGTATAGCAATCAGCCCCAGCATTTT.

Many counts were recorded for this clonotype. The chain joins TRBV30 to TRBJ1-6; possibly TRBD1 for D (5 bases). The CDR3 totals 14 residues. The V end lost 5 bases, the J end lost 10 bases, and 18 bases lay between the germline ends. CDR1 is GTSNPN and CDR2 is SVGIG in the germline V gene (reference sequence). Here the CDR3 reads CAWGEGPGISPLHF. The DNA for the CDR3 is TGTGCCTGGGGTGAGGGGCCCGGGATATCACCCCTCCACTTT.

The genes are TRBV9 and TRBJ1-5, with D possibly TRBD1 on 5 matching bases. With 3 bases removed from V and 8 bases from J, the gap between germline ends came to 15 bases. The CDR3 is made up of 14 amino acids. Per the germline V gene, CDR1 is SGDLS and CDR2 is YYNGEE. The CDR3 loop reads CASSARQTGKPQHF. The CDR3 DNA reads TGTGCCAGCAGCGCGCGACAGACGGGGAAGCCCCAGCATTTT. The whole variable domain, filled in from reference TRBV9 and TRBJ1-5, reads DSGVTQTPKHLITATGQRVTLRCSPRSGDLSVYWYQQSLDQGLQFLIQYYNGEERAKGNILERFSAQQFPDLHSELNLSSLELGDSALYFCASSARQTGKPQHFGDGTRLSIL.

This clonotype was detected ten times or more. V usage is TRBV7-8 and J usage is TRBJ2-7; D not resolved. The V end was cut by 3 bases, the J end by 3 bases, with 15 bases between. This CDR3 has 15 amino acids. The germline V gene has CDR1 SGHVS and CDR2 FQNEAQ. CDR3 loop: CASSLYAAPLYEQYF. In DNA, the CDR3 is TGTGCCAGCAGCTTGTACGCGGCTCCGCTCTACGAGCAGTACTTC.

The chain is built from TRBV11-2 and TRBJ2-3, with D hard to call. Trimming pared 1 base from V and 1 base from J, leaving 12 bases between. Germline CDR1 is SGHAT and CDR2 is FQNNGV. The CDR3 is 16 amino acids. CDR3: CASSLGAVAGTDTQYF. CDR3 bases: TGTGCCAGCAGCTTAGGTGCAGTTGCAGGCACAGATACGCAGTATTTT.

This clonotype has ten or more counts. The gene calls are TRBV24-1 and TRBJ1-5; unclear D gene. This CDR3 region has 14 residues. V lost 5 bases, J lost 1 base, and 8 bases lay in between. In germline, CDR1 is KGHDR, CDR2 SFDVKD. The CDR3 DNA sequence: TGTGCCACCAGTGGCCCCCTCAGCAATCAGCCCCAGCATTTT. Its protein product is CATSGPLSNQPQHF.

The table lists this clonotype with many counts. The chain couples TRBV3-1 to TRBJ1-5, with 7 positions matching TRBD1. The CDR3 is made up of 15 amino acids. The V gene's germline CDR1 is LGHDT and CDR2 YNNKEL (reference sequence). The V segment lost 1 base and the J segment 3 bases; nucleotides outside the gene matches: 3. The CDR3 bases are TGTGCCAGCAGCCAAGGGCAGGGGGTCAATCAGCCCCAGCATTTT. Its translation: CASSQGQGVNQPQHF.